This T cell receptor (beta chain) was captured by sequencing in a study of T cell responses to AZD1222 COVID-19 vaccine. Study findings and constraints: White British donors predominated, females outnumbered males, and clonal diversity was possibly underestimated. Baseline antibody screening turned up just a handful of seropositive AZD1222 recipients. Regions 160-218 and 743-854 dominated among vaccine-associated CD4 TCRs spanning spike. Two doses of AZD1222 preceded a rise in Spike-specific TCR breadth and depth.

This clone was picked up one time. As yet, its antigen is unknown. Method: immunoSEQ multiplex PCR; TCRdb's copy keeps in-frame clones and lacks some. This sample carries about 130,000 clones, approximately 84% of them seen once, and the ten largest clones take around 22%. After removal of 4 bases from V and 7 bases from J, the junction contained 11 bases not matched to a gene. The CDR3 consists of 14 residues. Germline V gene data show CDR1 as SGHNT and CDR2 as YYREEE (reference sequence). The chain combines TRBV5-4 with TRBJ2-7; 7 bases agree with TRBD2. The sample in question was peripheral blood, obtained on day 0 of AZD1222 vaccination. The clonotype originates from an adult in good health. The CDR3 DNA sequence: TGTGCCAGCAGCCTGGGATGGGACTACGGGGAGCAGTACTTC. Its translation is CASSLGWDYGEQYF.